These 26 T cell receptor beta chains came from one sample sequenced in a study of cytomegalovirus exposure and HLA in healthy donors. PCR employed 60 Vbeta and 13 Jbeta primers. Method: immunoSEQ multiplex PCR; TCRdb's copy keeps in-frame clones and lacks some. The sample has 150,000 to 200,000 clones; approximately 82% are singletons. The specimen was PBMCs. Receptors originate from a woman aged 18 to 35 in good health and CMV-seronegative.

This chain uses TRBV5-4 with TRBJ1-5; D possibly corresponds to TRBD1 (6 bases). Germline lookup yields CDR1 SGHNT and CDR2 YYREEE (reference sequence). The CDR3 has 18 residues. Trimming took off 1 base at V and 0 bases at J, with 17 bases between the two ends. The CDR3 sequence is CASSLYPQGLDSNQPQHF. The CDR3 DNA is TGTGCCAGCAGCTTGTATCCCCAGGGGTTGGATAGCAATCAGCCCCAGCATTTT.

This chain connects TRBV19 to TRBJ2-2, with 8 bases fitting TRBD2. The V and J ends lost 5 bases and 5 bases, in that order; junction bases with no gene match: 1. Germline-derived CDR1 and CDR2 are LNHDA and SQIVND (reference sequence). The CDR3 covers 13 residues. CDR3 loop: CASSREGTGELFF. CDR3 bases: TGTGCCAGTAGTCGGGAGGGGACCGGGGAGCTGTTTTTT.

The V and J genes are TRBV7-2 and TRBJ2-2, with 10 positions matching TRBD1. Germline lookup yields CDR1 SGHTA and CDR2 FQGNSA. The CDR3 has 16 amino acids. The V gene end was trimmed by 5 bases and the J gene end by 6 bases; junction bases not matched to a gene: 9. The CDR3 sequence is CASSVRQGAFPGELFF. The CDR3 DNA is TGTGCCAGCAGCGTAAGACAGGGGGCGTTCCCCGGGGAGCTGTTTTTT.

The V gene is TRBV28, the J gene TRBJ2-3; 9 positions match TRBD1. Unmatched junction bases numbered 13, after V lost 4 bases and J lost 2 bases. The V gene's germline CDR1 is MDHEN and CDR2 SYDVKM. The CDR3 loop spans 18 amino acids. CDR3 residues: CASSSLTKGQGVTDTQYF. As DNA, the CDR3 is TGTGCCAGCAGTTCCCTCACAAAGGGACAGGGAGTCACAGATACGCAGTATTTT.

The chain couples TRBV7-2 to TRBJ1-5; D gene uncertain. The CDR3 is made up of 13 amino acids. Germline lookup yields CDR1 SGHTA and CDR2 FQGNSA. V gave up 4 bases and J gave up 7 bases, with 11 bases separating them. Here the CDR3 reads CASSSEGIQPQHF. CDR3 in DNA: TGTGCCAGCAGCTCCGAGGGTATCCAGCCCCAGCATTTT. The full variable domain, its missing parts supplied by reference TRBV7-2 and TRBJ1-5, is GAGVSQSPSNKVTEKGKDVELRCDPISGHTALYWYRQSLGQGLEFLIYFQGNSAPDKSGLPSDRFSAERTGGSVSTLTIQRTQQEDSAVYLCASSSEGIQPQHFGDGTRLSIL.

V usage is TRBV30 and J usage is TRBJ1-2, with a weak D call TRBD1 (5 bases). The germline V and J ends were trimmed by 3 bases and 4 bases, with 15 bases remaining between them. CDR3 size: 14 residues. Germline V gene lookup returns CDR1 GTSNPN and CDR2 SVGIG (reference sequence). CDR3 region: CAWSRAGLPYGYTF. In DNA form, the CDR3 reads TGTGCCTGGAGCAGAGCGGGGCTCCCCTATGGCTACACCTTC.

Only a few counts were recorded for this clone. The chain has TRBV9 and TRBJ1-4, with TRBD1 matching over 7 bases. CDR1 and CDR2 (germline): SGDLS, YYNGEE. V lost 3 bases to trimming and J lost 7 bases; unmatched junction nucleotides: 6. The CDR3 sequence is 14 residues long. The CDR3 is CASSARQGPEKLFF. CDR3 coding DNA: TGTGCCAGCAGCGCCCGACAGGGCCCTGAAAAACTGTTTTTT. The full variable domain, rest sourced from reference TRBV9 and TRBJ1-4, is DSGVTQTPKHLITATGQRVTLRCSPRSGDLSVYWYQQSLDQGLQFLIQYYNGEERAKGNILERFSAQQFPDLHSELNLSSLELGDSALYFCASSARQGPEKLFFGSGTQLSVL.

This rearrangement joins TRBV28 to TRBJ2-2; 10 bases match TRBD2. With 1 base clipped from V and 1 base from J, the junction kept 6 bases outside the gene matches. This CDR3 contains 18 residues. Germline CDR1 is MDHEN and CDR2 is SYDVKM. CDR3: CASSLLPSGSLNTGELFF. CDR3 in DNA: TGTGCCAGCAGTTTATTGCCTAGCGGGAGCCTGAACACCGGGGAGCTGTTTTTT.

This clone was detected a few times. This rearrangement joins TRBV7-2 to TRBJ1-2; D unclear. V was trimmed by 5 bases and J by 4 bases, leaving 8 bases between them. The length of the CDR3 is 12 residues. Germline V gene lookup returns CDR1 SGHTA and CDR2 FQGNSA. This CDR3 is CASSSVSYGYTF. CDR3 DNA: TGTGCCAGCAGCAGCGTAAGCTATGGCTACACCTTC. The full variable domain, completed using reference TRBV7-2 and TRBJ1-2, is GAGVSQSPSNKVTEKGKDVELRCDPISGHTALYWYRQSLGQGLEFLIYFQGNSAPDKSGLPSDRFSAERTGGSVSTLTIQRTQQEDSAVYLCASSSVSYGYTFGSGTRLTVV.

Note on this clone: At one of its ends the junction is not consistent with the germline gene, which may arise from a read error. The DNA for the CDR3 is TGTGCTAGCAGCCGACAGTACACCGGGGAGCTGTTTTTT. It translates to CASSRQYTGELFF. The V gene is TRBV7-7, the J gene TRBJ2-2; D perhaps matches TRBD1 (5 bases). Germline V gene data show CDR1 as SSHAT and CDR2 as FNYEAQ (reference sequence). This CDR3 spans 13 amino acids.

J is TRBJ1-5 and V is TRBV19; possible D gene TRBD1, 6 bases. Germline CDR1 and CDR2: LNHDA and SQIVND (reference sequence). Trimming shortened V by 3 bases and J by 4 bases, and 19 bases separated the two germline ends. The CDR3 spans 17 residues. The CDR3 DNA sequence: TGTGCCAGTAGTATTCGATGGGACACCAGGTTTAATCAGCCCCAGCATTTT. It is translated as CASSIRWDTRFNQPQHF.

The chain carries TRBV7-2 and TRBJ2-3; 11 positions agree with TRBD2. V dropped 2 bases and J dropped 1; count of bases not matched to a gene: 2. The CDR3 consists of 16 residues. Germline CDR1 SGHTA, CDR2 FQGNSA. The CDR3 DNA reads TGTGCCAGCAGCTTAATAGCGGGAGGGGGCACAGATACGCAGTATTTT. As protein: CASSLIAGGGTDTQYF. The full variable domain, in which reference TRBV7-2 and TRBJ2-3 provide the parts outside the CDR3, is GAGVSQSPSNKVTEKGKDVELRCDPISGHTALYWYRQSLGQGLEFLIYFQGNSAPDKSGLPSDRFSAERTGGSVSTLTIQRTQQEDSAVYLCASSLIAGGGTDTQYFGPGTRLTVL.

This clone has only a few counts. V and J are TRBV18 and TRBJ2-5; 12 bases are shared with TRBD1. CDR3 length: 15 residues. Germline V gene lookup returns CDR1 KGHSH and CDR2 LQKENI. With 2 bases clipped from V and 5 bases from J, the junction kept 3 bases outside the gene matches. In nucleotides, the CDR3 is TGTGCCAGCTCACCAGGGACAGGGGGCTTGGAGACCCAGTACTTC. Residues: CASSPGTGGLETQYF.

The rearrangement uses TRBV7-9 and TRBJ2-1; perhaps TRBD2 as D (5 bases). This CDR3 comprises 13 residues. CDR1 is SEHNR, CDR2 FQNEAQ, per germline (reference sequence). The ends were cut back, 0 bases at V and 12 bases at J, with 12 bases in the middle. In DNA, the CDR3 is TGTGCCAGCAGCTTAGCCCCCCCCAGCGGGCAGTTCTTC. Its translation: CASSLAPPSGQFF. Using reference TRBV7-9 and TRBJ2-1 for the parts outside the CDR3, the full variable domain is DTGVSQNPRHKITKRGQNVTFRCDPISEHNRLYWYRQTLGQGPEFLTYFQNEAQLEKSRLLSDRFSAERPKGSFSTLEIQRTEQGDSAMYLCASSLAPPSGQFFGPGTRLTVL.

The rearrangement links TRBV10-3 to TRBJ1-2; D not certain. This CDR3 has 12 residues. The V end lost 2 bases, the J end lost 8 bases, and 9 bases lay between the germline ends. CDR1 is ENHRY and CDR2 is SYGVKD in the germline V gene. The chain's CDR3 is CAISEHSLGYTF. CDR3 DNA sequence: TGTGCCATCAGTGAGCACAGCCTGGGCTACACCTTC.

This chain joins TRBV27 and TRBJ1-5, with 8 nucleotides matching TRBD1. Per germline, CDR1 MNHEY and CDR2 SMNVEV (reference sequence). V was pared by 5 bases and J by 7 bases, with 7 bases of the junction left unmatched. The CDR3 consists of 14 residues. CDR3 sequence (DNA): TGTGCCAGCAGTCCCGGACAGGGCCCCCAGCCCCAGCATTTT. It specifies CASSPGQGPQPQHF.

The rearrangement uses TRBV2 and TRBJ2-1; D may be TRBD2 (10 bases). V shed 4 bases and J shed 9 bases, with 22 bases lying between them. There are 16 residues in the CDR3. The germline gives CDR1 SNHLY, CDR2 FYNNEI. Written as DNA, the CDR3 is TGTGCCAGCAGTGCGACGGGACAGGGACTAGCGTTTGAGCAGTTCTTC. Amino acid sequence: CASSATGQGLAFEQFF.

For this clone: The junction departs from germline at one end; a sequencing error may be responsible. This chain joins TRBV29-1 and TRBJ2-2, with 9 bases lining up with TRBD2. CDR1 and CDR2 from the germline V gene are SQVTM and ANQGSEA. This CDR3 spans 15 amino acids. In nucleotides, the CDR3 is TGCAGCGTCGAAGCTAGCGGGATTAACACCGGGGAGCTGTTTTTT. As protein: CSVEASGINTGELFF.

CDR3 DNA sequence: TGCGCCAGCAGCTTCCGGGACAGCCCGTTCGGGCCCTACGAGCAGTACTTC. It codes for CASSFRDSPFGPYEQYF. The chain employs TRBV5-1 and TRBJ2-7; 7 bases are shared with TRBD1. Germline loops: CDR1 SGHRS, CDR2 YFSETQ. There are 17 residues in the CDR3. V dropped 2 bases and J dropped 2; count of bases not matched to a gene: 13.

This clone was counted a few times. The V and J genes are TRBV4-3 and TRBJ1-4; D not resolved. The germline V gene has CDR1 LGHNA and CDR2 YSLEER. V lost 1 base and J 0 bases, leaving 6 bases between the germline ends. The CDR3 is 15 amino acids. The chain's CDR3 is CASSQGGATNEKLFF. Written as DNA, the CDR3 is TGCGCCAGCAGCCAAGGTGGAGCAACTAATGAAAAACTGTTTTTT.

This chain uses TRBV7-9 with TRBJ2-3; 7 bases map to TRBD1. The CDR3 runs to 17 residues. V was pared by 5 bases and J by 0 bases, with 11 bases of the junction left unmatched. The V gene's germline CDR1 is SEHNR and CDR2 FQNEAQ (reference sequence). CDR3 sequence reads: CASSLNPGTESTDTQYF. CDR3 sequence (DNA): TGTGCCAGCAGCCTTAACCCCGGGACAGAGAGCACAGATACGCAGTATTTT.

The rearrangement uses TRBV28 and TRBJ2-2; D gene uncertain. The V end was cut by 2 bases, the J end by 3 bases, with 7 bases between. The V gene's germline CDR1 is MDHEN and CDR2 SYDVKM. The CDR3 sequence is 14 residues long. CDR3 amino acids: CASSLHKDTGELFF. CDR3 nucleotide sequence: TGTGCCAGCAGTTTACACAAAGACACCGGGGAGCTGTTTTTT.

The V call is TRBV19, the J call TRBJ2-7; TRBD1 matches 10 bases. This CDR3 is 15 amino acids long. Germline CDR1 and CDR2: LNHDA and SQIVND (reference sequence). The V gene end was trimmed by 1 base and the J gene end by 6 bases; junction bases not matched to a gene: 6. CDR3 sequence reads: CASSIGGTGAVEQYF. CDR3 bases: TGTGCCAGTAGTATAGGCGGGACAGGGGCCGTCGAGCAGTACTTC.

J is TRBJ2-2 and V is TRBV6-5; D is perhaps TRBD1 (6 bases). Per germline, CDR1 MNHEY and CDR2 SVGAGI. V was cut by 5 bases and J by 4 bases, with 14 bases left in between. CDR3 length: 15 amino acids. CDR3 sequence reads: CASSGQRSGTGELFF. The CDR3 coding sequence is TGTGCCAGCAGTGGACAGCGATCGGGCACCGGGGAGCTGTTTTTT.

The V gene is TRBV19, the J gene TRBJ2-5, with 9 bases that match TRBD1. CDR1 is LNHDA and CDR2 is SQIVND in the germline V gene (reference sequence). The CDR3 totals 15 residues. V was pared by 5 bases and J by 5 bases, with 9 bases of the junction left unmatched. CDR3 nucleotides: TGTGCCAGTAGTCCCCCGGGACAGGGAGGGGAGACCCAGTACTTC. This codes for CASSPPGQGGETQYF.

The chain recombines TRBV5-1 with TRBJ2-1, with a weak D call TRBD2 (6 bases). Trimming removed 1 base at V and 6 bases at J, with 11 bases between. This CDR3 is 14 amino acids long. CDR1 is SGHRS and CDR2 is YFSETQ in the germline V gene. For the CDR3, the DNA is TGCGCCAGCAGCTTGCCGGGAGCCTCCAATGAGCAGTTCTTC. It translates to CASSLPGASNEQFF.